What follows are 23 T cell receptor beta chains derived from one specimen sequenced in a study of breast tumors, draining lymph nodes, adjacent tissues. Samples came from axillary lymph nodes draining the breast cancer. TCRdb independently ran MiXCR on the multiplex PCR reads; one entry per CDR3 protein. The data contain some 130,000 distinct CDR3 sequences, just under 20% of them seen just once; the ten biggest clones take up over 3%. The specimen was axillary lymph node tissue. The receptor source for this set is a female donor with breast cancer. Some clones in this sample may be carry-over from other donors' samples.

This clonotype showed up many times. The chain employs TRBV5-1 and TRBJ2-3; the D is unclear. Germline CDR1 SGHRS, CDR2 YFSETQ. The CDR3 contains 15 residues. V was pared by 5 bases and J by 5 bases, with 18 bases between. In DNA, the CDR3 is TGCGCCAGCAGACTGGACCCGGCCCTTGGAGATACGCAGTATTTT. Its protein product is CASRLDPALGDTQYF.

This clonotype was seen many times. J is TRBJ1-6 and V is TRBV11-2; 10 positions agree with TRBD1. V trimming: 1 base; J trimming: 4 bases; junction bases outside the gene matches: 1. The CDR3 totals 16 residues. Germline V CDR1 and CDR2: SGHAT, FQNNGV. The CDR3 is CASSLGDRGYNSPLHF. The CDR3 DNA is TGTGCCAGCAGCTTAGGGGACAGGGGTTATAATTCACCCCTCCACTTT.

Points on this clonotype: Being one base from a much bigger clone, this may be a read error. This chain joins TRBV29-1 and TRBJ1-2; D is ambiguous. CDR1 SQVTM and CDR2 ANQGSEA come from the germline V gene. The length of the CDR3 is 14 residues. Between the trimmed V and J ends, which lost 5 bases and 4 bases, there was a span of 17 bases. The CDR3 region is CSVIVPGNGYGYTF. The DNA of the CDR3 is TGCAGCGTTATTGTTCCTGGCAACGGCTATGGCTACACCTTC.

The genes are TRBV28 and TRBJ2-7; D is uncertain. The CDR3 spans 12 residues. The V end was cut by 2 bases, the J end by 0 bases, with 2 bases between. Germline CDR1 MDHEN, CDR2 SYDVKM. The CDR3 DNA is TGTGCCAGCAGTTTACGCTCCTACGAGCAGTACTTC. Its translation is CASSLRSYEQYF.

On this clonotype: A much larger clone lies a single base off, so this may be a read error. The chain carries TRBV20-1 and TRBJ2-2; D possibly uses TRBD1 or TRBD2 (6 bases each). There are 12 residues in the CDR3. Germline loops: CDR1 DFQATT, CDR2 SNEGSKA (reference sequence). The CDR3 region is CSASGDTGGLFF. The CDR3 DNA sequence: TGCAGTGCTAGCGGGGACACCGGGGGGCTGTTTTTT.

The sample holds many counts of this clonotype. The J gene is TRBJ2-1, the V gene TRBV27; TRBD1 matches 8 bases. This CDR3 has 14 amino acids. V dropped 5 bases and J dropped 7; count of bases not matched to a gene: 7. Germline CDR1 is MNHEY and CDR2 is SMNVEV (reference sequence). Written as DNA, the CDR3 is TGTGCCAGCAGTCCCGGGACAGGCAAGAATGAGCAGTTCTTC. This translates into CASSPGTGKNEQFF.

In this sample, this clonotype turned up many times. CDR3 sequence: CASGGTKASTDTQYF. As DNA, the CDR3 is TGTGCCAGCGGCGGGACTAAGGCTAGCACAGATACGCAGTATTTT. The chain carries TRBV5-4 and TRBJ2-3; TRBD2 matches at 7 bases. This CDR3 comprises 15 residues. The ends lost 7 bases at V and 0 bases at J; junction bases unmatched: 8. CDR1 and CDR2 from the germline V gene are SGHNT and YYREEE (reference sequence).

The CDR3 loop is CASSSEDRFEAFF. CDR3 coding DNA: TGCGCCAGCAGCTCCGAGGACCGATTTGAAGCTTTCTTT. This chain links TRBV5-1 with TRBJ1-1, with D unclear. In germline, CDR1 is SGHRS, CDR2 YFSETQ. This CDR3 spans 13 amino acids. Trimming took 3 bases from V and 7 from J, leaving 13 bases between them.

This clonotype occurred many times. The J gene is TRBJ2-7, the V gene TRBV2; 9 bases fit TRBD2. The CDR3 has 13 amino acids. V lost 8 bases, J lost 3 bases, and 5 bases stayed unmatched. Per germline, CDR1 SNHLY and CDR2 FYNNEI. The CDR3 loop reads CASARGGRYEQYF. The CDR3 nucleotides are TGTGCCAGCGCGCGGGGGGGCCGCTACGAGCAGTACTTC.

About this clonotype: A read error may explain this, as a much larger clone is one base away. The CDR3 DNA is TGTGCCAGCAGTGCCGGGGCCGCCCCGGATACGCGGTATTTT. Translation gives CASSAGAAPDTRYF. The chain carries TRBV12-3 or TRBV12-4 and TRBJ2-3; the D gene could be TRBD1 or TRBD2 (5 bases each). CDR3 length equals 14 residues.

This clonotype came up many times. This chain uses TRBV7-6 with TRBJ1-5, with TRBD1 matching over 7 bases. Germline CDR1 is SGHVS and CDR2 is FNYEAQ. This CDR3 has 13 amino acids. V dropped 9 bases and J dropped 0; count of bases not matched to a gene: 2. The CDR3 DNA sequence: TGTGCCAGGACAGGGAATAGCAATCAGCCCCAGCATTTT. Translated: CARTGNSNQPQHF.

Regarding this clonotype: A read error may explain this, as a much larger clone is one base away. The rearrangement links TRBV18 to TRBJ2-5; D ambiguous. V lost 0 bases and J lost 5, with 10 bases in between. The CDR3 spans 14 residues. Germline V gene data show CDR1 as KGHSH and CDR2 as LQKENI. This CDR3 reads CASSPPNMGETQYF. The CDR3 DNA reads as TGTGCCAGCTCACCACCCAATATGGGGGAGACCCAGTACTTC.

In DNA, the CDR3 is TGTGCCAGCATCGGGCTCCCGCGTGTGAGATATGAGCAGTTCTTC. It codes for CASIGLPRVRYEQFF. The gene calls are TRBV27 and TRBJ2-1; D is uncertain. Germline-derived CDR1 and CDR2 are MNHEY and SMNVEV (reference sequence). The CDR3 is 15 amino acids. Trimming cost V 7 bases and J 8 bases, with 21 bases left between them.

On this clonotype: This may stem from a read error, because a much larger clone lies one nucleotide away. V is TRBV4-1 and J is TRBJ2-1; a weak D match, TRBD1 (6 bases). Germline CDR1 reads MGHRA; CDR2 reads YSYEKL. CDR3 length: 15 residues. This CDR3 reads CACSRSQGSYNEQFF. Here the CDR3 DNA reads TGCGCCTGCAGCCGTTCACAGGGTTCCTACAATGAGCAGTTCTTC.

This clonotype was detected only a few times. A read error may account for a junction end that differs from germline. The chain links TRBV5-4 to TRBJ2-5; possible D gene TRBD2, 7 bases. Germline CDR1 is SGHNT and CDR2 is YYREEE (reference sequence). The CDR3 runs to 17 residues. CDR3 nucleotide sequence: TGTGCCAGCAGCTCTCCAAGTGCCGCGGGGGCTCAAGACACCCAGTACTTC. Translated: CASSSPSAAGAQDTQYF.

This clonotype was observed many times. The rearrangement joins TRBV30 to TRBJ1-2; 7 bases fit TRBD1. Germline V gene sequence: CDR1 GTSNPN, CDR2 SVGIG (reference sequence). The junction had 18 bases not matched to a gene; V was cut back by 4 bases and J by 7 bases. The CDR3 runs 16 residues. The DNA for the CDR3 is TGTGCCTGGACAGCACGGGACAGCGCCCGTATGGGTGGCTACACCTTC. Translated: CAWTARDSARMGGYTF.

Comment on this clonotype: This may be a read error, as it is one base from a much larger clone. The chain uses TRBV7-3 and TRBJ1-5; D is ambiguous. Germline values: CDR1 SGHTA, CDR2 FQGTGA. The CDR3 sequence is 15 residues long. CDR3 region: CASRRNGNSNQPPHF. The CDR3 region has the DNA TGTGCCAGCAGGAGAAACGGGAATAGCAATCAGCCCCCGCATTTT.

At least ten counts were recorded for this clonotype. The rearrangement joins TRBV19 to TRBJ1-4; D is uncertain. The germline CDR1 and CDR2 sequences are LNHDA and SQIVND (reference sequence). The CDR3 totals 14 residues. Trimming removed 3 bases from V and 4 bases from J, with 9 bases in between. CDR3 amino acids: CASSIGGSNEKLFF. The CDR3 DNA sequence: TGTGCCAGTAGTATCGGAGGGAGTAATGAAAAACTGTTTTTT.

For this clonotype: A read error is likely, as this CDR3 ends without the conserved phenylalanine or tryptophan. The chain employs TRBV6-2 or TRBV6-3 and TRBJ2-7, with TRBD2 as a possible D gene (5 bases). Germline-derived CDR1 and CDR2 are MNHEY and SVGEGT. V was clipped by 6 bases and J by 4 bases, with 13 bases between them. The length of the CDR3 is 13 residues. CDR3 nucleotides: TGTGCCAGCAGGACGGTAGGCGGGTACGAGCAGTACCTC. Amino acid sequence: CASRTVGGYEQYL.

This clonotype has at least ten counts. The J gene is TRBJ2-7, the V gene TRBV15; TRBD2 matches 10 bases. Germline values: CDR1 LNHNV, CDR2 YYDKDF (reference sequence). After removal of 3 bases from V and 4 bases from J, the junction contained 6 bases not matched to a gene. The CDR3 is 15 amino acids. The CDR3 bases are TGTGCCACCAGCAGCCCCGGGACTAGCGAGTACGAGCAGTACTTC. It codes for CATSSPGTSEYEQYF.

In its sample, this clonotype was seen many times. The V call is TRBV20-1, the J call TRBJ2-1; TRBD2 aligns across 10 bases. The CDR3 has 13 amino acids. After removal of 7 bases from V and 10 bases from J, the junction contained 10 bases not matched to a gene. Germline V CDR1 and CDR2: DFQATT, SNEGSKA (reference sequence). CDR3 sequence reads: CSGFQRGGWEQFF. CDR3 DNA: TGCAGTGGGTTCCAGCGGGGGGGCTGGGAGCAGTTCTTC.

Ten or more counts support this clonotype. This chain connects TRBV12-3 or TRBV12-4 to TRBJ2-5; 11 bases agree with TRBD1. The V segment lost 4 bases and the J segment 5 bases; nucleotides outside the gene matches: 9. This CDR3 spans 16 amino acids. CDR3 in amino acids: CASSSDRTGGKETQYF. CDR3 DNA sequence: TGTGCCAGCAGTTCGGACAGGACAGGGGGCAAGGAGACCCAGTACTTC.

This clonotype came up many times. The rearrangement links TRBV29-1 to TRBJ1-2; TRBD1 aligns across 8 bases. The CDR3 sequence is 13 residues long. Germline CDR1 reads SQVTM; CDR2 reads ANQGSEA. The J segment lost 4 bases and the V segment lost 7 bases, leaving 8 bases of the junction unmatched. This chain's CDR3 is CSARLQGGYGYTF. CDR3 coding DNA: TGCAGCGCCAGACTACAGGGGGGCTATGGCTACACCTTC.